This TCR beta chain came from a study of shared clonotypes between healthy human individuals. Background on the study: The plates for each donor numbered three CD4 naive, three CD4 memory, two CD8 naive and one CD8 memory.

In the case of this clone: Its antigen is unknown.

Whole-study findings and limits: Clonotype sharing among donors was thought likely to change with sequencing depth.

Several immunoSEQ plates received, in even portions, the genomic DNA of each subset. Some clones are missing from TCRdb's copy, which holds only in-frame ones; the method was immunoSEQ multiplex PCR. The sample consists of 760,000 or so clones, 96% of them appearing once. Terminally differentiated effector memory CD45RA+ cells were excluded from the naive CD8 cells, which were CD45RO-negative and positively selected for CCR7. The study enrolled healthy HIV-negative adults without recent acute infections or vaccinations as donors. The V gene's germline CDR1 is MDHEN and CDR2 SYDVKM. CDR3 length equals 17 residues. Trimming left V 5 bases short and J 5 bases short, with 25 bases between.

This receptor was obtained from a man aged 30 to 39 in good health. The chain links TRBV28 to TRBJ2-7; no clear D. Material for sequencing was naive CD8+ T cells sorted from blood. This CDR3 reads CASSTDLQTDGPHEQYF. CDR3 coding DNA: TGTGCCAGCAGTACGGACCTCCAAACGGACGGCCCGCACGAGCAGTACTTC.